The 4 T cell receptor beta chains reported below all come from one sample, sequenced in a study of regulatory T cells in long-lasting Graves disease. This sample's time point: newly diagnosed GD, antithyroid drugs for less than 3 months. The authors made the TCR library using RNA they extracted from PBMCs. CDR3-region Arm-PCR and iRepertoire HTBI primers produced the TCR beta libraries. TCRdb ran MiXCR on the multiplex PCR reads and lists one entry per CDR3 protein. This sample yields about 540,000 distinct CDR3 sequences, of which around an eighth are seen a single time; roughly a tenth belongs to the top ten. This sample was shared with a second study, whose subject was T cells in Graves' hyperthyroidism and ophthalmopathy.

The sample was peripheral blood mononuclear cells (PBMCs), taken at new diagnosis, from a patient treated with antithyroid drugs. The receptors derive from a man younger than 45 with Graves disease.

V and J are TRBV11-2 and TRBJ2-1; 8 nucleotides line up with TRBD2. The CDR3 loop spans 12 amino acids. CDR1 is SGHAT, CDR2 FQNNGV, per germline. Trimming at V came to 5 bases and at J to 6 bases, leaving 0 bases not matched to a gene. The CDR3 coding sequence is TGTGCCAGCAGCAGCGGGAGCAATGAGCAGTTCTTC. Translation: CASSSGSNEQFF. Drawing the rest from reference TRBV11-2 and TRBJ2-1, the complete variable domain is EAGVAQSPRYKIIEKRQSVAFWCNPISGHATLYWYQQILGQGPKLLIQFQNNGVVDDSQLPKDRFSAERLKGVDSTLKIQPAKLEDSAVYLCASSSGSNEQFFGPGTRLTVL.

This clonotype was seen repeatedly, ten times or more. This chain joins TRBV30 and TRBJ2-3; TRBD2 is a possible D gene (5 bases). Looked up from germline, CDR1 is GTSNPN and CDR2 is SVGIG (reference sequence). V lost 0 bases and J lost 2, with 6 bases in between. CDR3 length equals 13 residues. The CDR3 coding sequence is TGTGCCTGGAGTGTAGCGGACACAGATACGCAGTATTTT. It is translated as CAWSVADTDTQYF.

Of note for this clonotype: A read error is possible here, since a much larger clone lies one base away. As the CDR3 is not closed by the conserved phenylalanine or tryptophan, this likely results from a read error. The J gene is TRBJ2-1, the V gene TRBV5-1; D is perhaps TRBD2 (5 bases). The CDR3 runs 15 residues. Germline V lookup: CDR1 SGHRS, CDR2 YFSETQ. V lost 3 bases to trimming and J lost 2 bases, with 12 bases between them. The CDR3: CASSSDSSAYNEQFS. As DNA, the CDR3 is TGCGCCAGCAGCTCAGATAGTAGCGCCTACAATGAGCAGTTCTCC.

This clonotype showed up many times. The chain has TRBV20-1 and TRBJ2-3; no clear D. The CDR3 spans 11 residues. Trimming removed 8 bases at V and 9 bases at J, with 15 bases between. Germline CDR1 DFQATT, CDR2 SNEGSKA (reference sequence). For the CDR3, the DNA is TGCAGTACGTTATATAGCCGCACGCAGTATTTT. It yields the protein CSTLYSRTQYF.